Here is one T cell receptor (beta chain) with its context. Original methodology: Reference gene primer amplification gave nucleated cell count estimates. Repertoires were generated with immunoSEQ multiplex PCR, while TCRdb's copy carries only in-frame clones and drops some. V and J calls and clone size come straight from that table; D and trimming were deduced from the DNA. The sample shows about 240,000 clones, approximately 83% of them seen only once. The sample comes from a study of blood T cell repertoires in COVID-19. Turning to the study itself: PBMCs, B-cell-depleted T cells, or T cells provided the cDNA or gDNA that made up the material.

Sequencing was performed on peripheral blood. The source of this sequence is a man aged 25 to 40 who had recovered from COVID-19.

CDR3 in amino acids: CASSLQGEAGYTF. The CDR3 DNA reads as TGTGCCAGCTCGCTACAGGGGGAGGCTGGCTACACCTTC. This sequence joins TRBV18 and TRBJ1-2, with 8 bases lining up with TRBD1. V lost 6 bases, J lost 7 bases, and 7 bases stayed unmatched. The CDR3 has 13 residues. Per germline, CDR1 KGHSH and CDR2 LQKENI.